These 27 T cell receptor beta chains were all obtained from the same sample, sequenced in a study of neurological immune-mediated disorders. TCRdb independently ran MiXCR on the 5' RACE reads; one entry per CDR3 protein. The table has some 37,000 distinct CDR3 sequences, approximately 14% seen once. Sequences were obtained from PBMCs. These receptors were collected from a woman between 50 and 59 years old with HTLV-1-associated myelopathy (HAM/TSP).

This clonotype has ten or more counts. The rearrangement uses TRBV3-1 and TRBJ2-1; D tentatively reads TRBD1 or TRBD2 (5 bases each). This CDR3 region has 14 residues. CDR1 is LGHDT and CDR2 is YNNKEL in the germline V gene (reference sequence). Trimming took off 4 bases at V and 7 bases at J, with 14 bases between the two ends. DNA of the CDR3: TGTGCCAGCAGCCCGCAGAGGGGAAGGAATGAGCAGTTCTTC. Translation gives CASSPQRGRNEQFF.

This clonotype was observed many times. The chain is built from TRBV7-2 and TRBJ2-1; D is unresolved. This CDR3 comprises 13 residues. The V gene lost 1 base and the J gene lost 7 bases, with 8 bases spanning the gap. The germline gives CDR1 SGHTA, CDR2 FQGNSA. The CDR3 sequence: CASSLDLLNEQFF. CDR3 coding DNA: TGTGCCAGCAGCTTAGATCTGTTAAATGAGCAGTTCTTC. Full variable domain (missing parts from reference TRBV7-2 and TRBJ2-1): GAGVSQSPSNKVTEKGKDVELRCDPISGHTALYWYRQSLGQGLEFLIYFQGNSAPDKSGLPSDRFSAERTGGSVSTLTIQRTQQEDSAVYLCASSLDLLNEQFFGPGTRLTVL.

This clonotype was seen ten or more times. The chain links TRBV14 to TRBJ1-1; weak D call: TRBD1 (6 bases). CDR1 and CDR2 from the germline V gene are SGHDN and FVKESK. The CDR3 contains 15 residues. Trimming cost V 1 base and J 7 bases, with 16 bases left between them. DNA of the CDR3: TGTGCCAGCAGCCAAGCCTCGACGGGGGCCTTTGAAGCTTTCTTT. This translates into CASSQASTGAFEAFF.

This clonotype was observed at least ten times. V gene TRBV7-3 combines with J gene TRBJ2-7; TRBD1 or TRBD2 may be the D gene (5 bases each). The CDR3 is made up of 13 amino acids. CDR1 is SGHTA and CDR2 is FQGTGA in the germline V gene. The CDR3 nucleotides read TGTGCTCCCGGGAATTCAGGGTCCTACGAGCAGTACTTC. As protein: CAPGNSGSYEQYF.

V and J are TRBV20-1 and TRBJ1-1, with unresolved D. This CDR3 has 14 residues. V lost 3 bases and J lost 1, with 12 bases in between. Germline V gene data show CDR1 as DFQATT and CDR2 as SNEGSKA (reference sequence). DNA of the CDR3: TGCAGTGCTAGGACGGCAAACCAGAACACTGAAGCTTTCTTT. It translates to CSARTANQNTEAFF.

The genes are TRBV20-1 and TRBJ2-5; 13 bases map to TRBD2. J lost 6 bases, V lost 3 bases, and 4 bases had no gene match. Germline V lookup: CDR1 DFQATT, CDR2 SNEGSKA (reference sequence). The CDR3 loop spans 14 amino acids. The CDR3 is CSASWTSGRQTQYF. CDR3 nucleotides: TGCAGTGCTAGTTGGACTAGCGGGAGACAGACCCAGTACTTC.

The chain couples TRBV11-2 to TRBJ2-2, with D perhaps given as TRBD1 or TRBD2 (5 bases each). This CDR3 has 13 residues. Germline assignment: CDR1 SGHAT and CDR2 FQNNGV. The ends were cut back, 3 bases at V and 8 bases at J, with 10 bases in the middle. The CDR3 nucleotides are TGTGCCAGCAGCTTGCAGGGACCAGGGGAGCTGTTTTTT. It is translated as CASSLQGPGELFF.

This clonotype was observed many times. The rearrangement uses TRBV4-1 and TRBJ2-4; 12 bases are shared with TRBD1. The CDR3 consists of 15 residues. The germline V gene has CDR1 MGHRA and CDR2 YSYEKL. V shed 4 bases, J shed 7 bases, and the junction held 5 bases outside the gene matches. The CDR3 DNA follows: TGCGCCAGCAGCCGGGACAGGGGGCGTTTGAACATTCAGTACTTC. Translation: CASSRDRGRLNIQYF.

This sequence joins TRBV29-1 and TRBJ2-5, with 7 bases identical to TRBD1. Germline-derived CDR1 and CDR2 are SQVTM and ANQGSEA. V lost 7 bases and J lost 5; bases outside the gene matches: 10. The CDR3 loop spans 13 amino acids. CDR3: CSDTTEGAETQYF. The CDR3 DNA reads as TGCAGCGATACCACAGAGGGGGCGGAGACCCAGTACTTC. Full variable domain (rest looked up from reference TRBV29-1 and TRBJ2-5): SAVISQKPSRDICQRGTSLTIQCQVDSQVTMMFWYRQQPGQSLTLIATANQGSEATYESGFVIDKFPISRPNLTFSTLTVSNMSPEDSSIYLCSDTTEGAETQYFGPGTRLLVL.

The V call is TRBV19, the J call TRBJ1-5, with no clear D. This CDR3 has 15 residues. CDR1 and CDR2 (germline): LNHDA, SQIVND (reference sequence). Trimming took 8 bases from V and 1 from J, leaving 15 bases between them. Written as DNA, the CDR3 is TGTGCCAGTGAAATGACGGGGAGAAGCAATCAGCCCCAGCATTTT. Translated, it gives CASEMTGRSNQPQHF.

This clonotype was seen many times. This rearrangement joins TRBV6-1 to TRBJ2-3, with 8 nucleotides matching TRBD1. Losses at the gene ends were 5 bases for V and 7 bases for J; bases not matched to a gene: 11. The CDR3 runs to 15 residues. Germline values: CDR1 MNHNS, CDR2 SASEGT. The CDR3 reads CASSSRLGQGYTQYF. The CDR3 nucleotides are TGTGCCAGCAGTTCACGACTAGGACAGGGATATACGCAGTATTTT.

This clonotype was seen many times. The chain couples TRBV3-1 to TRBJ2-1, with TRBD2 identical over 7 bases. The CDR3 extends over 16 amino acids. Germline CDR1 LGHDT, CDR2 YNNKEL (reference sequence). The V and J ends lost 2 bases and 7 bases, in that order; junction bases with no gene match: 11. CDR3 region: CASSQLGGGNRNEQFF. The CDR3 DNA reads as TGTGCCAGCAGCCAACTTGGGGGGGGTAATCGGAATGAGCAGTTCTTC.

This clonotype was seen repeatedly, ten times or more. This sequence joins TRBV12-3 or TRBV12-4 and TRBJ2-6; possibly TRBD1 for D (6 bases). V was shortened by 9 bases and J by 2 bases, with 14 bases between the two germline ends. CDR3 length: 15 amino acids. Written as DNA, the CDR3 is TGTGCCAGTCGCAACTCAGGGGCTGGGGCCAACGTCCTGACTTTC. Its translation is CASRNSGAGANVLTF.

The table lists this clonotype with many counts. The chain employs TRBV12-3 or TRBV12-4 and TRBJ1-4, with 7 bases matching TRBD1. This CDR3 contains 14 residues. J gave up 4 bases and V 4 bases, and 3 bases lay outside the gene matches. The CDR3 DNA reads TGTGCCAGCAGTTCGGGACAGCTTAATGAAAAACTGTTTTTT. This sequence encodes CASSSGQLNEKLFF.

This chain connects TRBV2 to TRBJ2-3; 7 positions match TRBD2. J was trimmed by 1 base and V by 8 bases; bases with no gene match: 6. The CDR3 covers 14 residues. Germline CDR1 and CDR2: SNHLY and FYNNEI. CDR3 coding DNA: TGTGCCAGCGGGGGGGAAACAGGCACAGATACGCAGTATTTT. Translation: CASGGETGTDTQYF. Together with reference TRBV2 and TRBJ2-3, the CDR3 gives the full variable domain: EPEVTQTPSHQVTQMGQEVILRCVPISNHLYFYWYRQILGQKVEFLVSFYNNEISEKSEIFDDQFSVERPDGSNFTLKIRSTKLEDSAMYFCASGGETGTDTQYFGPGTRLTVL.

This clonotype appeared many times. This chain links TRBV12-3 or TRBV12-4 with TRBJ2-5; 11 bases fit TRBD2. After removal of 6 bases from V and 5 bases from J, the junction contained 2 bases not matched to a gene. This CDR3 has 13 amino acids. The CDR3 spells CASSGTSGETQYF. The CDR3 nucleotides read TGTGCCAGCAGCGGGACTAGCGGTGAGACCCAGTACTTC.

This clonotype was counted many times. The chain combines TRBV9 with TRBJ2-7, with D perhaps assigned TRBD1 or TRBD2 (5 bases each). The CDR3 has 14 residues. Germline loops: CDR1 SGDLS, CDR2 YYNGEE. V was trimmed by 1 base and J by 3 bases, leaving 11 bases between them. This CDR3 reads CASSVSGAGYEQYF. The CDR3 coding sequence is TGTGCCAGCAGCGTATCCGGGGCCGGCTACGAGCAGTACTTC.

Ten or more counts support this clonotype. V and J are TRBV6-1 and TRBJ2-1, with 9 bases identical to TRBD2. The V and J ends lost 6 bases and 5 bases, in that order; junction bases with no gene match: 11. The CDR3 has 16 residues. The germline gives CDR1 MNHNS, CDR2 SASEGT. The CDR3 spells CASRVRVRGGDNEQFF. As DNA, the CDR3 is TGTGCCAGCAGAGTGAGGGTGCGGGGGGGGGACAATGAGCAGTTCTTC.

This clonotype occurred many times. The V call is TRBV7-9, the J call TRBJ2-3; unclear D gene. Germline assignment: CDR1 SEHNR and CDR2 FQNEAQ (reference sequence). V dropped 1 base and J dropped 6 bases, with 11 bases sitting between them. The CDR3 runs 14 residues. In DNA form, the CDR3 reads TGTGCCAGCAGCTTAGGTCTGGGTTGGGATACGCAGTATTTT. Translated, it gives CASSLGLGWDTQYF.

In its sample, this clonotype was seen many times. The chain recombines TRBV29-1 with TRBJ2-7; possible D gene TRBD2, 6 bases. Germline V gene sequence: CDR1 SQVTM, CDR2 ANQGSEA. Trimming shortened V by 4 bases and J by 5 bases, and 15 bases separated the two germline ends. The CDR3 covers 13 residues. CDR3 protein: CSVGMGGGDEQYF. For the CDR3, the DNA is TGCAGCGTTGGAATGGGGGGAGGAGACGAGCAGTACTTC.

This clonotype showed up many times. The chain combines TRBV12-3 or TRBV12-4 with TRBJ2-5; the D gene is possibly TRBD1 (5 bases). CDR3 length: 14 residues. With 0 bases removed from V and 5 bases from J, the gap between germline ends came to 10 bases. Here the CDR3 reads CASSLASGYETQYF. The CDR3 DNA reads as TGTGCCAGCAGTTTAGCGTCAGGGTACGAGACCCAGTACTTC.

By share, this clonotype ranks as medium-sized. The chain couples TRBV6-2 or TRBV6-3 to TRBJ2-2; TRBD2 aligns across 7 bases. CDR3 size: 15 residues. Germline V gene lookup returns CDR1 MNHEY and CDR2 SVGEGT. J was trimmed by 4 bases and V by 2 bases; bases with no gene match: 4. CDR3: CASSYLRTSTGELFF. DNA for the CDR3: TGTGCCAGCAGTTACCTTCGGACTAGCACCGGGGAGCTGTTTTTT.

This clonotype was seen repeatedly, ten times or more. This CDR3 is CATSRRDSHQETQYF. The DNA of the CDR3 is TGTGCCACCAGCAGAAGGGACAGCCACCAAGAGACCCAGTACTTC. The V gene is TRBV15, the J gene TRBJ2-5; 7 bases fit TRBD1. Trimming at V came to 2 bases and at J to 0 bases, leaving 3 bases not matched to a gene. Germline V gene sequence: CDR1 LNHNV, CDR2 YYDKDF (reference sequence). The CDR3 sequence is 15 residues long.

This clonotype was counted ten times or more. V usage is TRBV20-1 and J usage is TRBJ2-5, with D possibly TRBD2 on 5 matching bases. The length of the CDR3 is 14 residues. Germline lookup yields CDR1 DFQATT and CDR2 SNEGSKA (reference sequence). The V gene lost 5 bases and the J gene lost 7 bases, with 20 bases spanning the gap. The CDR3 DNA is TGCAGTGCTTCCCCTCTGAGCTCCGCGGGGACCCAGTACTTC. Translated: CSASPLSSAGTQYF.

This clonotype was seen at least ten times. V is TRBV6-6 and J is TRBJ1-5; TRBD1 is a possible D gene (6 bases). V lost 0 bases and J 3 bases, leaving 12 bases between the germline ends. The CDR3 runs 16 residues. The germline CDR1 and CDR2 sequences are MNHNY and SVGAGI (reference sequence). The CDR3 DNA reads TGTGCCAGCAGTTACTCGAGTCAGGGGAACAATCAGCCCCAGCATTTT. Translation: CASSYSSQGNNQPQHF.

This clonotype was seen at least ten times. The chain links TRBV7-8 to TRBJ1-1, with a tentative D call TRBD1 (6 bases). This CDR3 contains 16 residues. Germline V gene data show CDR1 as SGHVS and CDR2 as FQNEAQ. V was trimmed by 2 bases and J by 1 base, leaving 14 bases between them. The CDR3 bases are TGTGCCAGCAGCTTAACTCTGACAGGCAGGAACACTGAAGCTTTCTTT. This gives the protein CASSLTLTGRNTEAFF.

This clonotype has just a few counts. The CDR3: CASSRGVNQPQHF. The CDR3 coding sequence is TGTGCCAGTTCCAGGGGGGTCAATCAGCCCCAGCATTTT. The chain combines TRBV18 with TRBJ1-5; TRBD1 agrees at 7 bases. The CDR3 has 13 amino acids. CDR1 is KGHSH and CDR2 is LQKENI in the germline V gene. Losses at the gene ends were 9 bases for V and 3 bases for J; bases not matched to a gene: 5.